This TCR beta chain was found in a study of OX40 agonist ivuxolimab in advanced cancers. Study as a whole: Patients got intravenous ivuxolimab at 0.01 to 10 mg/kg every 2 weeks.

As regards this clone: Its specificity is not known.

Peripheral blood came from all dose cohorts at three timepoints. Regarding the study as a whole: At 0.1 to 3.0 mg/kg, clonal expansion of CD4+ and CD8+ blood T cells had occurred by week 6. In CD8+ T cells, expanded clones were on average more numerous than in CD4+.

Profiled with immunoSEQ multiplex PCR; TCRdb holds only in-frame clones, not every one. Altogether about 20,000 clones are present, around four fifths being singletons, with the ten largest covering approximately 58%. The CDR3 loop spans 16 amino acids. V lost 0 bases to trimming and J lost 3 bases, with 12 bases between them. Germline lookup yields CDR1 MGHRA and CDR2 YSYEKL. Source: CD4+ or CD8+ T cells sorted from blood, taken in a trial of the OX40 agonist ivuxolimab. The sequence was collected from an adult with an advanced solid tumor such as melanoma, head and neck, liver or kidney cancer. This chain joins TRBV4-1 and TRBJ1-5, with D unresolved. The CDR3: CASSQDPYVINQPQHF. In nucleotides, the CDR3 is TGCGCCAGCAGCCAAGATCCGTACGTTATCAATCAGCCCCAGCATTTT.